Below, 8 T cell receptor beta chains from the same sample are listed, as sequenced in a study of regulatory and conventional T cells in RAG deficiency. Repertoires were generated with immunoSEQ multiplex PCR, while TCRdb's copy carries only in-frame clones and drops some. Of about 30,000 clones detected, roughly 96% appear once; the ten largest clones hold about 0.32%. Genomic DNA came from blood conventional CD4+ T cells gated CD25-low CD127-high. The sample was also reused in another study, on regulatory T cells. From that second work: Amplification used 52 TRBV primers and 13 TRBJ primers.

The specimen was CD25- CD4+ T cells sorted from blood. These receptors all stem from a human donor in good health.

The V and J genes are TRBV6-1 and TRBJ1-2, with TRBD1 matching 10 bases. J gave up 4 bases and V 3 bases, and 8 bases lay outside the gene matches. Germline V lookup: CDR1 MNHNS, CDR2 SASEGT. There are 16 residues in the CDR3. The CDR3 nucleotides read TGTGCCAGCAGTGAGCCAGGACAGGGGGTCGGCTATGGCTACACCTTC. Residues: CASSEPGQGVGYGYTF.

Details on this clone: One end of the junction is discordant with germline, which a read error may explain. The rearrangement uses TRBV27 and TRBJ2-1, with 16 positions matching TRBD2. This CDR3 region has 16 residues. Looked up from germline, CDR1 is MNHEY and CDR2 is SMNVEV (reference sequence). For the CDR3, the DNA is TGTGCCAGCACCGGGACTAGCGGGGGGGCCTATAATGAGCAGTTCTTC. It is translated as CASTGTSGGAYNEQFF.

As for this clone: This CDR3 is also generated by other DNA sequences in the sample. The CDR3 spells CASSVGDRGRGEQYF. As DNA, the CDR3 is TGTGCCAGCAGCGTAGGTGACAGGGGCCGCGGCGAGCAGTACTTC. The V and J genes are TRBV9 and TRBJ2-7, with 8 bases that match TRBD1. The germline V gene has CDR1 SGDLS and CDR2 YYNGEE. The CDR3 is made up of 15 amino acids. Trimming removed 0 bases from V and 6 bases from J; junction bases left unmatched: 8.

The gene calls are TRBV11-2 and TRBJ1-2; no clear D gene. Looked up from germline, CDR1 is SGHAT and CDR2 is FQNNGV. The CDR3 is made up of 13 amino acids. V was pared by 7 bases and J by 4 bases, with 13 bases between. CDR3 in amino acids: CASTPYTAYGYTF. The CDR3 DNA reads TGTGCCAGCACCCCTTACACAGCCTATGGCTACACCTTC.

The chain recombines TRBV5-4 with TRBJ2-3; 11 bases fit TRBD2. Germline-derived CDR1 and CDR2 are SGHNT and YYREEE (reference sequence). The CDR3 is 16 amino acids. The V segment lost 2 bases and the J segment 3 bases; nucleotides outside the gene matches: 5. The chain's CDR3 is CASSFPTSGRTDTQYF. In DNA form, the CDR3 reads TGTGCCAGCAGCTTCCCCACTAGCGGGAGAACAGATACGCAGTATTTT.

This chain uses TRBV9 with TRBJ1-2; the match to TRBD1 covers 7 bases. Trimming removed 7 bases from V and 4 bases from J; junction bases left unmatched: 10. The germline V gene has CDR1 SGDLS and CDR2 YYNGEE. CDR3 length: 14 residues. DNA for the CDR3: TGTGCCAGCGGCCAGACAGGGCTGTCCTATGGCTACACCTTC. Its protein product is CASGQTGLSYGYTF.

V gene TRBV5-1 combines with J gene TRBJ1-3, with unresolved D. Germline V gives CDR1 SGHRS, CDR2 YFSETQ. V was shortened by 4 bases and J by 2 bases, with 13 bases between the two germline ends. This CDR3 contains 15 residues. CDR3 protein: CASSAVASAGNTIYF. For the CDR3, the DNA is TGCGCCAGCAGCGCGGTAGCCTCAGCTGGAAACACCATATATTTT.

The genes are TRBV29-1 and TRBJ1-1; unclear D gene. V dropped 6 bases and J dropped 3 bases, with 29 bases sitting between them. The germline gives CDR1 SQVTM, CDR2 ANQGSEA. This CDR3 is built from 18 residues. The CDR3 nucleotides are TGCAGCGTCCGTGGGATTAAAGGGAGTAGTTTCGGAGACACTGAAGCTTTCTTT. Protein: CSVRGIKGSSFGDTEAFF.